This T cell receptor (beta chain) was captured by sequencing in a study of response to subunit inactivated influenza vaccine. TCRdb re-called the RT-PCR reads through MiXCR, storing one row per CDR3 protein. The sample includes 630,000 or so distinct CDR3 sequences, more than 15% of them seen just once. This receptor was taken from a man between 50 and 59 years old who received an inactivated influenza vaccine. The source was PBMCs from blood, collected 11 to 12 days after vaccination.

This chain's CDR3 is CASRATGGVYGYTF. The DNA for the CDR3 is TGTGCCAGCAGAGCAACAGGGGGCGTTTATGGCTACACCTTC. The rearrangement joins TRBV7-2 to TRBJ1-2; 9 bases line up with TRBD1. With 6 bases clipped from V and 5 bases from J, the junction kept 7 bases outside the gene matches. The CDR3 sequence is 14 residues long. The germline CDR1 and CDR2 sequences are SGHTA and FQGNSA.